The 31 T cell receptor beta chains in this list originate from one sample, sequenced in a study of molecular identifiers for immune sequencing clone quantification. Using its own MiXCR run on the PCR reads, TCRdb lists one record per CDR3 protein. The top ten hold roughly 0.93% of the sample, which has 70,000 to 95,000 distinct CDR3 sequences, around 20% seen once. Sequences were obtained from naive CD8+ T cells from blood, with Jurkat cell RNA spiked in. The subset denotes: FACS-sorted CD8+CD4-CCR7+CD45RA+ naive T cells. Every receptor here comes from a human donor in good health. Some libraries in this study had Jurkat cell RNA spiked in.

This clonotype was detected many times. The V gene is TRBV4-1, the J gene TRBJ1-1, with D possibly matching TRBD1 (5 bases). CDR1 MGHRA and CDR2 YSYEKL come from the germline V gene. The CDR3 extends over 15 amino acids. V lost 0 bases and J 8 bases, leaving 16 bases between the germline ends. CDR3 in amino acids: CASSQEGRGAVEAFF. CDR3 nucleotide sequence: TGCGCCAGCAGCCAAGAAGGTAGAGGGGCAGTCGAAGCTTTCTTT.

Concerning this clonotype itself: A read error may be the cause here, since a much bigger clone is one base away. The chain recombines TRBV4-3 with TRBJ1-5; D not certain. In germline, CDR1 is LGHNA, CDR2 YSLEER. The V end was cut by 1 base, the J end by 5 bases, with 6 bases between. CDR3 length: 13 residues. CDR3: CASSQVTHQPQHF. Here the CDR3 DNA reads TGCGCCAGCAGCCAAGTAACGCATCAGCCCCAGCATTTT.

This clonotype was observed a handful of times. A much larger clone lies one base from this, so it may be a read error. The gene calls are TRBV7-9 and TRBJ2-7; D is possibly TRBD1 (6 bases). Germline values: CDR1 SEHNR, CDR2 FQNEAQ (reference sequence). The CDR3 spans 15 residues. Trimming removed 6 bases at V and 0 bases at J, with 15 bases between. CDR3 protein: CASRGEQGSSYEQYF. In DNA, the CDR3 is TGTGCCAGCAGGGGGGAACAGGGATCCTCCTACGAGCAGTACTTC.

The V gene is TRBV7-6, the J gene TRBJ2-7; 7 bases match TRBD1. Near its end, the DNA agrees better with TRBJ2-1, so the J call may be wrong. The CDR3 has 15 amino acids. Germline V gene data show CDR1 as SGHVS and CDR2 as FNYEAQ. CDR3 nucleotide sequence: TGTGCCAGCAGCAAAAGACAGGGTTTGCTCTACGAGCAGTTCTTC. Its translation: CASSKRQGLLYEQFF.

On this clonotype itself: A much larger clonotype is one base distant, so this may be a read error. V usage is TRBV5-4 and J usage is TRBJ2-7, with TRBD1 matching over 9 bases. There are 15 residues in the CDR3. The V segment lost 6 bases and the J segment 2 bases; nucleotides outside the gene matches: 9. Germline values: CDR1 SGHNT, CDR2 YYREEE (reference sequence). For the CDR3, the DNA is TGTGCCAGCAAAATCGGGACAGGGTCACCCTACGAGCAGTACTTC. Amino acid sequence: CASKIGTGSPYEQYF.

This clonotype was observed many times. CDR3 amino acids: CASSYNPGDSETQYF. The CDR3 DNA sequence: TGTGCCAGCAGTTACAATCCAGGGGATTCCGAGACCCAGTACTTC. The rearrangement uses TRBV6-5 and TRBJ2-5, with D possibly matching TRBD1 (6 bases). From germline, CDR1 is MNHEY and CDR2 SVGAGI. CDR3 length equals 15 residues. V lost 2 bases and J 5 bases, leaving 15 bases between the germline ends.

The chain employs TRBV19 and TRBJ2-7, with 7 nucleotides matching TRBD1. Trimming took 4 bases from V and 5 from J; bases not matched to a gene: 14. CDR1 is LNHDA and CDR2 is SQIVND in the germline V gene (reference sequence). The CDR3 covers 16 residues. The CDR3 protein is CASSTWETGSPHEQYF. For the CDR3, the DNA is TGTGCCAGTAGTACCTGGGAGACAGGGAGTCCCCACGAGCAGTACTTC.

Many counts were recorded for this clonotype. V usage is TRBV10-3 and J usage is TRBJ2-7; D is uncertain. V was trimmed by 0 bases and J by 2 bases, leaving 14 bases between them. The CDR3 spans 16 residues. Germline CDR1 and CDR2: ENHRY and SYGVKD. The CDR3 nucleotides read TGTGCCATCAGTGAGTCGTGGGAAACTCCCGCCTACGAGCAGTACTTC. It yields the protein CAISESWETPAYEQYF.

The chain employs TRBV27 and TRBJ2-1, with 15 bases matching TRBD2. Germline values: CDR1 MNHEY, CDR2 SMNVEV (reference sequence). The V and J ends lost 4 bases and 9 bases, in that order; junction bases with no gene match: 7. The CDR3 totals 16 residues. For the CDR3, the DNA is TGTGCCAGCAGTTCGTGGACTAGCGGGAGGGCCGGTGAGCAGTTCTTC. Protein sequence: CASSSWTSGRAGEQFF.

In this sample, this clonotype turned up many times. The chain combines TRBV5-1 with TRBJ2-5, with 9 bases matching TRBD2. The CDR3 spans 18 residues. J was trimmed by 5 bases and V by 0 bases; bases with no gene match: 14. CDR1 is SGHRS, CDR2 YFSETQ, per germline. In DNA form, the CDR3 reads TGCGCCAGCAGCTTGGATCCCCTCACGGGGCGGGGGGGCGAGACCCAGTACTTC. Translated: CASSLDPLTGRGGETQYF.

This clonotype was seen many times. The CDR3 sequence: CASSPGTGGRGTEAFF. The CDR3 DNA sequence: TGTGCCAGCAGCCCCGGGACAGGGGGTAGAGGCACTGAAGCTTTCTTT. The gene calls are TRBV7-9 and TRBJ1-1, with TRBD1 identical over 11 bases. V shed 5 bases and J 4 bases; nucleotides not matched to a gene: 9. CDR3 length: 16 amino acids. Germline CDR1 is SEHNR and CDR2 is FQNEAQ (reference sequence).

This clonotype has ten or more counts. The chain has TRBV4-3 and TRBJ2-7, with 7 bases aligning to TRBD2. The CDR3 spans 15 residues. Germline loops: CDR1 LGHNA, CDR2 YSLEER. With V trimmed by 0 bases and J by 3 bases, 5 bases remained unmatched. The CDR3: CASSQDSGSYYEQYF. CDR3 sequence (DNA): TGCGCCAGCAGCCAAGATAGCGGGTCCTACTACGAGCAGTACTTC.

A word on this clonotype: One base away lies a much larger clone, so this may be a sequencing read error. This CDR3 fails to terminate in the conserved phenylalanine or tryptophan, so it likely reflects a read error. The chain recombines TRBV29-1 with TRBJ1-2, with 7 bases that match TRBD1. Germline trimming cut 7 bases from V and 8 bases from J; bases unmatched to any gene: 10. The CDR3 is 12 residues long. Germline V CDR1 and CDR2: SQVTM, ANQGSEA. CDR3 bases: TGCAGCGCCTCCGGGACAGAGCGCGGCTACACCTCC. Translation: CSASGTERGYTS.

This clonotype occurred a few times. V and J are TRBV6-1 and TRBJ2-7; 9 bases are a match to TRBD1. V lost 3 bases, J lost 3 bases, and 3 bases stayed unmatched. From germline, CDR1 is MNHNS and CDR2 SASEGT. The length of the CDR3 is 14 residues. CDR3 coding DNA: TGTGCCAGCAGTGATGGACAGGGGTTCTACGAGCAGTACTTC. Protein sequence: CASSDGQGFYEQYF.

This clonotype was observed a handful of times. This chain links TRBV11-2 with TRBJ2-1, with 7 bases lining up with TRBD1. CDR1 SGHAT and CDR2 FQNNGV come from the germline V gene. The V segment lost 5 bases and the J segment 1 base; nucleotides outside the gene matches: 5. CDR3 length: 15 amino acids. CDR3 loop: CASSVGTASYNEQFF. The CDR3 region has the DNA TGTGCCAGCAGCGTGGGGACAGCTTCCTACAATGAGCAGTTCTTC. The variable domain in full, with the rest retrieved from reference TRBV11-2 and TRBJ2-1, is EAGVAQSPRYKIIEKRQSVAFWCNPISGHATLYWYQQILGQGPKLLIQFQNNGVVDDSQLPKDRFSAERLKGVDSTLKIQPAKLEDSAVYLCASSVGTASYNEQFFGPGTRLTVL.

This clonotype was detected ten times or more. The chain uses TRBV2 and TRBJ2-2; tentative D call: TRBD1 (6 bases). Germline V lookup: CDR1 SNHLY, CDR2 FYNNEI. The V gene lost 9 bases and the J gene lost 1 base, with 12 bases spanning the gap. The CDR3 has 14 amino acids. The chain's CDR3 is CASLWTENTGELFF. CDR3 in DNA: TGTGCCAGTCTGTGGACAGAGAACACCGGGGAGCTGTTTTTT. Based on the CDR3 plus reference TRBV2 and TRBJ2-2, the full variable domain is EPEVTQTPSHQVTQMGQEVILRCVPISNHLYFYWYRQILGQKVEFLVSFYNNEISEKSEIFDDQFSVERPDGSNFTLKIRSTKLEDSAMYFCASLWTENTGELFFGEGSRLTVL.

This clonotype has more than one count but fewer than ten. A much larger clone differs from this one at a single base, so this may be a read error. The chain joins TRBV29-1 to TRBJ2-5; D gene uncertain. In germline, CDR1 is SQVTM, CDR2 ANQGSEA. The CDR3 is 16 residues long. CDR3 bases: TGCAGCGCAAACGGCTTCCCCTCTTCGTACCAAGGGACCCAGTACTTC. Protein product: CSANGFPSSYQGTQYF.

This clonotype occurred many times. The chain employs TRBV7-8 and TRBJ2-7; 9 nucleotides match TRBD1. The V gene end was trimmed by 4 bases and the J gene end by 2 bases; junction bases not matched to a gene: 9. CDR1 SGHVS and CDR2 FQNEAQ come from the germline V gene. The CDR3 totals 16 residues. The CDR3 protein is CASSSQPGQGAYEQYF. Written as DNA, the CDR3 is TGTGCCAGCAGCTCCCAACCGGGACAGGGAGCCTACGAGCAGTACTTC.

About this clonotype: Being one base from a much bigger clone, this may be a read error. V gene TRBV7-6 combines with J gene TRBJ1-1, with a possible D match to TRBD1 (5 bases). Trimming stripped 1 base from V and 0 bases from J, with 9 bases between. The CDR3 totals 15 residues. Looked up from germline, CDR1 is SGHVS and CDR2 is FNYEAQ. The CDR3 here is CASSLEGPMNTEAFF. As DNA, the CDR3 is TGTGCCAGCAGCTTAGAGGGGCCCATGAACACTGAAGCTTTCTTT.

The sample holds many counts of this clonotype. Here the CDR3 DNA reads TGCAGCGCTGATCTACGAGGCACTGAAGCTTTCTTT. Its translation is CSADLRGTEAFF. The chain couples TRBV29-1 to TRBJ1-1; D not resolved. V lost 7 bases, J lost 4 bases, and 13 bases lay in between. The germline CDR1 and CDR2 sequences are SQVTM and ANQGSEA. CDR3 length: 12 residues.

This clonotype was detected ten times or more. This chain links TRBV14 with TRBJ1-4, with D unclear. The V gene lost 4 bases and the J gene lost 2 bases, with 8 bases spanning the gap. The CDR3 consists of 14 residues. Germline V gives CDR1 SGHDN, CDR2 FVKESK. The CDR3 bases are TGTGCCAGCAGCCTCGACGGGACTAATGAAAAACTGTTTTTT. Translation: CASSLDGTNEKLFF.

This clonotype was seen many times. The chain has TRBV19 and TRBJ2-1, with TRBD2 matching over 9 bases. This CDR3 is 14 amino acids long. In germline, CDR1 is LNHDA, CDR2 SQIVND (reference sequence). With V trimmed by 5 bases and J by 7 bases, 6 bases remained unmatched. CDR3 loop: CASSYPSGVNEQFF. The CDR3 DNA sequence: TGTGCCAGTAGTTATCCTAGCGGGGTTAATGAGCAGTTCTTC.

This clonotype was recorded at least ten times. Here the CDR3 reads CASSLSALQGPNTGELFF. CDR3 DNA: TGTGCCAGCAGCTTAAGTGCTTTACAGGGGCCCAACACCGGGGAGCTGTTTTTT. This chain joins TRBV11-3 and TRBJ2-2; 7 nucleotides agree with TRBD1. The V and J ends lost 2 bases and 2 bases, in that order; junction bases with no gene match: 11. The CDR3 is made up of 18 amino acids. CDR1 and CDR2 from the germline V gene are SGHNT and YENEEA.

This clonotype was observed at least ten times. The V call is TRBV7-9, the J call TRBJ1-4; D is undetermined. Between the trimmed V and J ends, which lost 2 bases and 5 bases, there was a span of 6 bases. CDR1 SEHNR and CDR2 FQNEAQ come from the germline V gene (reference sequence). The CDR3 has 13 amino acids. The CDR3 spells CASSLNGNEKLFF. In DNA, the CDR3 is TGTGCCAGCAGCTTAAATGGAAATGAAAAACTGTTTTTT.

To note about this clonotype: The CDR3 does not close with the conserved phenylalanine or tryptophan, likely indicating a read error. The V gene is TRBV6-2 or TRBV6-3, the J gene TRBJ2-3, with 9 bases fitting TRBD2. The CDR3 covers 14 residues. After removal of 6 bases from V and 1 base from J, the junction contained 2 bases not matched to a gene. Germline V gene lookup returns CDR1 MNHEY and CDR2 SVGEGT. DNA of the CDR3: TGTGCCAGCAGGATAGCGGGAGGCACAGATACGCAGTATTCT. Its protein product is CASRIAGGTDTQYS.

The table lists this clonotype with a few counts. A much larger clone is a single base away; this may be a read error. In nucleotides, the CDR3 is TGCGCCAGCAGCGAGACAGGGAGGAGCACTGAAGCTTTCTTT. Its protein is CASSETGRSTEAFF. This chain links TRBV5-1 with TRBJ1-1; the match to TRBD1 covers 7 bases. Germline V gives CDR1 SGHRS, CDR2 YFSETQ. CDR3 size: 14 residues. Germline trimming cut 4 bases from V and 4 bases from J; bases unmatched to any gene: 7.

This clonotype was seen repeatedly, ten times or more. The rearrangement joins TRBV10-3 to TRBJ2-3; D not certain. The V gene's germline CDR1 is ENHRY and CDR2 SYGVKD. The CDR3 has 14 amino acids. Trimming shortened V by 2 bases and J by 0 bases, and 6 bases separated the two germline ends. CDR3 DNA sequence: TGTGCCATCAGTGAGCAGAGAAGCACAGATACGCAGTATTTT. This encodes CAISEQRSTDTQYF.

The V and J genes are TRBV7-2 and TRBJ2-3; 7 bases map to TRBD1. Germline assignment: CDR1 SGHTA and CDR2 FQGNSA. The CDR3 has 15 amino acids. V shed 5 bases and J 0 bases; nucleotides not matched to a gene: 5. CDR3 sequence (DNA): TGTGCCAGCAGCACCTGGACAGGTAGCACAGATACGCAGTATTTT. Residues: CASSTWTGSTDTQYF.

This clonotype has a count of ten or more. The chain recombines TRBV29-1 with TRBJ2-1; D is unclear. The germline CDR1 and CDR2 sequences are SQVTM and ANQGSEA. This CDR3 region has 11 residues. Trimming removed 3 bases at V and 3 bases at J, with 3 bases between. CDR3 nucleotides: TGCAGCGTTGAGGACTACAATGAGCAGTTCTTC. Its translation: CSVEDYNEQFF.

This clonotype was detected many times. This sequence joins TRBV4-3 and TRBJ2-5, with 9 bases fitting TRBD2. V was clipped by 0 bases and J by 3 bases; unmatched bases: 8. CDR3 size: 17 residues. The germline V gene encodes CDR1 LGHNA and CDR2 YSLEER. CDR3 nucleotides: TGCGCCAGCAGCCAAGATAGTAGCGGGGGCATCGAAGAGACCCAGTACTTC. Protein sequence: CASSQDSSGGIEETQYF.

This clonotype has at least ten counts. The chain carries TRBV4-3 and TRBJ2-1; 8 bases line up with TRBD2. The CDR3 loop spans 17 amino acids. CDR1 and CDR2 from the germline V gene are LGHNA and YSLEER. Trimming removed 0 bases from V and 2 bases from J; junction bases left unmatched: 6. CDR3 nucleotides: TGCGCCAGCAGCCAAGATTATCGGGGGGGGCCCTACAATGAGCAGTTCTTC. Protein: CASSQDYRGGPYNEQFF.